The source of this T cell receptor (beta chain) is a study of beta chain features in type 1 diabetes. This clone was seen repeatedly, ten times or more. The entirety of the isolated RNA underwent reverse transcription, so expressed TCRB transcripts were sequenced. Assay used: immunoSEQ multiplex PCR; TCRdb lists only in-frame clones, some missing. Here the sample spans roughly 300,000 clones, roughly 8% being singletons. The germline V and J ends were trimmed by 7 bases and 6 bases, with 6 bases remaining between them. This CDR3 is built from 10 residues. This clonotype originated in a woman aged 18-29 years in good health. The specimen was central memory CD4+ T cells from blood. The genes are TRBV23-1 and TRBJ1-2; D is undetermined. TRBV23-1 is treated as an ORF (open reading frame) with a function not yet certain. CDR3 coding DNA: TGCGCCAGCACCCTGGATGGCTACACCTTC. Encoded protein: CASTLDGYTF.